Given below is one T cell receptor beta chain in context. Germline CDR1 reads SGHTA; CDR2 reads FQGNSA. J was trimmed by 11 bases and V by 5 bases; bases with no gene match: 11. CDR3 length: 13 amino acids. The source of the sample is a study of blood T cells in healthy people across ages. Next came a second PCR, run for 7 to 11 cycles, which used a sample-barcoded 5' primer along with a J-beta primer mix. A tag from a template-switch adaptor with 12 random nucleotides marked each cDNA molecule. TCRdb itself ran the 5' RACE reads through MiXCR, one entry per CDR3 protein. The profile shows approximately 680,000 distinct CDR3 sequences, 32% of them singletons.

The clonotype originates from a woman of 80 years or more in good health. The J gene is TRBJ2-5, the V gene TRBV7-2, with TRBD1 identical over 7 bases. Sequenced sample: blood. CDR3 protein: CASSPRDSPRQYF. The CDR3 DNA follows: TGTGCCAGCAGCCCACGGGACAGCCCGCGGCAGTACTTC.